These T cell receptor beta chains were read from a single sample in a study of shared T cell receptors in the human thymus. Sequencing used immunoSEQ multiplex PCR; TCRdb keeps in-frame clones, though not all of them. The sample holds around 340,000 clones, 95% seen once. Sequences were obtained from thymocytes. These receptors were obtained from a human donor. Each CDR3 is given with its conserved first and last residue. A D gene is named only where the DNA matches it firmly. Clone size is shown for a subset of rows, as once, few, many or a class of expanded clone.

CDR3 protein: CASRKTGDMNTEAFF
CDR3 DNA: TGTGCCAGCAGGAAAACAGGGGACATGAACACTGAAGCTTTCTTT
V gene: TRBV11-2
J gene: TRBJ1-1
D gene: TRBD1
clone size: -

CDR3 protein: CASSPPTGGMAEAFF
CDR3 DNA: TGCGCCAGCAGCCCGCCGACAGGGGGGATGGCTGAAGCTTTCTTT
V gene: TRBV5-1
J gene: TRBJ1-1
D gene: TRBD1
clone size: -

CDR3 protein: CAWITQTSGSSYEQYF
CDR3 DNA: TGTGCCTGGATCACCCAAACTAGCGGGAGCTCCTACGAGCAGTACTTC
V gene: TRBV30
J gene: TRBJ2-7
D gene: TRBD2
clone size: -

CDR3 protein: CASSLFTGGTEAFF
CDR3 DNA: TGTGCCAGCAGCTTGTTCACAGGGGGCACTGAAGCTTTCTTT
V gene: TRBV5-4
J gene: TRBJ1-1
D gene: TRBD1
clone size: -

CDR3 protein: CASRDNEQFF
CDR3 DNA: TGTGCCAGCCGGGACAATGAGCAGTTCTTC
V gene: TRBV11-2
J gene: TRBJ2-1
D gene: -
clone size: -

CDR3 protein: CASSIPGTGSLNYGYTF
CDR3 DNA: TGCGCCAGCAGCATCCCCGGGACAGGGTCCCTTAACTATGGCTACACCTTC
V gene: TRBV5-1
J gene: TRBJ1-2
D gene: TRBD1
clone size: -

CDR3 protein: CASSLEHSRGRKAFF
CDR3 DNA: TGTGCCAGCAGCTTAGAGCACTCACGGGGGAGAAAAGCTTTCTTT
V gene: TRBV7-4
J gene: TRBJ1-1
D gene: -
clone size: -

CDR3 protein: CASSWRGGLTDTQYF
CDR3 DNA: TGCGCCAGCAGCTGGAGGGGAGGCCTCACAGATACGCAGTATTTT
V gene: TRBV5-1
J gene: TRBJ2-3
D gene: -
clone size: -

CDR3 protein: CSVSTGGLAGPNTGELFF
CDR3 DNA: TGCAGCGTATCTACAGGAGGACTAGCGGGGCCGAACACCGGGGAGCTGTTTTTT
V gene: TRBV29-1
J gene: TRBJ2-2
D gene: TRBD2
clone size: -

CDR3 protein: CASFEAGGSSYNEQFF
CDR3 DNA: TGTGCCAGCTTCGAAGCCGGGGGTAGCTCCTACAATGAGCAGTTCTTC
V gene: TRBV2
J gene: TRBJ2-1
D gene: -
clone size: -

CDR3 protein: CASSATEGSYEQYF
CDR3 DNA: TGTGCCAGCAGCGCAACGGAAGGGTCCTACGAGCAGTACTTC
V gene: TRBV4-2
J gene: TRBJ2-7
D gene: -
clone size: -

CDR3 protein: CASSPMTGNRRRKANVLTF
CDR3 DNA: TGTGCCAGCTCACCAATGACGGGGAACAGACGAAGGAAGGCCAACGTCCTGACTTTC
V gene: TRBV18
J gene: TRBJ2-6
D gene: -
clone size: once

CDR3 protein: CASSSSWGVAYNEQFF
CDR3 DNA: TGTGCCAGCAGCTCCTCTTGGGGGGTTGCCTACAATGAGCAGTTCTTC
V gene: TRBV11-2
J gene: TRBJ2-1
D gene: -
clone size: -

CDR3 protein: CASSLQWVTGELFF
CDR3 DNA: TGTGCCAGCAGCTTACAATGGGTGACCGGGGAGCTGTTTTTT
V gene: TRBV7-2
J gene: TRBJ2-2
D gene: -
clone size: -

CDR3 protein: CASSQTRDTEAFF
CDR3 DNA: TGTGCCAGCAGCCAAACCAGGGACACTGAAGCTTTCTTT
V gene: TRBV14
J gene: TRBJ1-1
D gene: -
clone size: -

CDR3 protein: CASSRWGTEAFF
CDR3 DNA: TGTGCCAGCAGTAGGTGGGGAACTGAAGCTTTCTTT
V gene: TRBV27
J gene: TRBJ1-1
D gene: -
clone size: -

CDR3 protein: CASSRAAGGAYNEQFF
CDR3 DNA: TGCGCCAGCAGCCGAGCGGCGGGGGGCGCCTACAATGAGCAGTTCTTC
V gene: TRBV4-1
J gene: TRBJ2-1
D gene: TRBD2
clone size: -

CDR3 protein: CASSPYIDTNTEAFF
CDR3 DNA: TGCGCCAGCAGCCCTTACATCGACACGAACACTGAAGCTTTCTTT
V gene: TRBV4-1
J gene: TRBJ1-1
D gene: -
clone size: -

CDR3 protein: CASKEGQRNEKLFF
CDR3 DNA: TGTGCCAGCAAGGAGGGACAGCGAAATGAAAAACTGTTTTTT
V gene: TRBV7-2
J gene: TRBJ1-4
D gene: TRBD1
clone size: -

CDR3 protein: CASSPTSYGPGGNQPQHF
CDR3 DNA: TGTGCCAGCAGTCCAACCAGCTACGGACCCGGGGGAAATCAGCCCCAGCATTTT
V gene: TRBV28
J gene: TRBJ1-5
D gene: -
clone size: -